The entry that follows covers one TCR beta chain sequence. What it binds is unknown. The sample is drawn from a study of OX40 agonist ivuxolimab in advanced cancers. In the study overall: Patients were dosed with the agonistic anti-OX40 (CD134) antibody ivuxolimab. Study-level results: Antigen specificity remained undetermined for the expanded peripheral T cells. At 0.1-3.0 mg/kg, partial responders had clonal expansion among the lowest observed. Compared with CD4+, CD8+ T cells on average had more expanded clones.

Trimming shortened V by 5 bases and J by 8 bases, and 12 bases separated the two germline ends. CDR1 is KGHSH, CDR2 LQKENI, per germline. CDR3 length equals 12 residues. Sequencing used immunoSEQ multiplex PCR; TCRdb keeps in-frame clones, though not all of them. The table includes 70,000 or so clones, 85% to 90% detected once. The specimen was CD4+ or CD8+ T cells sorted from blood, collected in a trial of the OX40 agonist ivuxolimab. The TCR comes from an adult with an advanced solid tumor such as melanoma, head and neck, liver or kidney cancer. This chain links TRBV18 with TRBJ2-5; D may match TRBD1 or TRBD2 (5 bases each). Here the CDR3 DNA reads TGTGCCAGCTCAGGGACGGAGCGAACCCAGTACTTC. Translation gives CASSGTERTQYF.